Reported below is one T cell receptor (beta chain). This clonotype was counted ten times or more. Its antigen has not been determined. Base qualities are not provided; no much larger clone lies one nucleotide away. These data belong to a study of T-cell reconstitution after alpha-beta-depleted transplantation in children (dated by TCRdb to about 2016). Study-level background: Using TCR repertoire profiling, the study quantitatively followed how T-cell immune reconstitution unfolded in children after TCRalphabeta/CD19-depleted allogeneic hematopoietic cell transplantation.

Sequences DFQATT (CDR1) and SNEGSKA (CDR2) are obtained from the germline V gene (reference sequence). From the cysteine up to the phenylalanine, the CDR3 has a length of 15 residues. Only the CDR3 portion is preserved as DNA: 45 bases, with reading frame beginning at the first base. At the junction V is shortened by 1 base and J by 5 bases; bases outside the gene matches: 8. Library prep was done by PCR. TCRdb shows the sequencer as Illumina HiSeq 2500. To normalize quantification of the TCRbeta repertoire, the TCR libraries were built with molecular barcoding that relied on unique molecular identifiers. TCRdb redid the processing of the public reads, applying fastp at Q25 and MiXCR, and retained in-frame beta chains. Entries are consolidated by CDR3 protein sequence, retaining the most common genes and DNA. The sample data list roughly 200,000 distinct CDR3 sequences, and roughly 15% of these were observed just once. Jointly, the top ten make up over 10% of the sample.

The origin of this receptor is a human donor who donated a stem cell graft to a child with acute lymphoblastic leukemia. This specimen was PBMCs from the stem cell graft donor, taken from the stem cell graft. The sequence links TRBV20-1 to TRBJ1-1; 9 of the junction bases match TRBD1. This receptor carries the CDR3 CSARGPQGARTEAFF. The nucleotides are TGCAGTGCTAGAGGCCCACAGGGGGCGAGGACTGAAGCTTTCTTT.